The 21 T cell receptor beta chains below were found in one sample sequenced in a study of T cell responses to AZD1222 COVID-19 vaccine. The repertoire was sequenced with immunoSEQ multiplex PCR; TCRdb's copy has only in-frame clones and lacks some. This sample has 150,000 to 200,000 clones, with 90% found just once. The starting material was peripheral blood, obtained 28 days after the second AZD1222 dose. The receptors were gathered from an adult who received the AZD1222 COVID-19 vaccine.

This clone was detected once. The CDR3 coding sequence is TGTGCCAGCTCCCAGGACAGGAGTGTAAACACCATATATTTT. This sequence encodes CASSQDRSVNTIYF. V and J are TRBV6-5 and TRBJ1-3; 7 positions agree with TRBD1. Germline CDR1 reads MNHEY; CDR2 reads SVGAGI. The V segment lost 8 bases and the J segment 6 bases; nucleotides outside the gene matches: 10. This CDR3 is built from 14 residues.

This clone was recorded at least ten times. The chain links TRBV29-1 to TRBJ2-1, with 11 bases matching TRBD2. CDR1 and CDR2 from the germline V gene are SQVTM and ANQGSEA. The CDR3 has 13 amino acids. V was pared by 6 bases and J by 6 bases, with 4 bases of the junction left unmatched. CDR3 coding DNA: TGCAGCGTCACTAGCGGGAGTTTCAATGAGCAGTTCTTC. This gives the protein CSVTSGSFNEQFF.

The chain couples TRBV27 to TRBJ1-1; D gene unclear. Germline V lookup: CDR1 MNHEY, CDR2 SMNVEV (reference sequence). The CDR3 is made up of 14 amino acids. Trimming removed 0 bases at V and 1 base at J, with 6 bases between. Here the CDR3 reads CASSLSLGNTEAFF. The CDR3 DNA reads TGTGCCAGCAGTTTATCGTTAGGGAACACTGAAGCTTTCTTT.

This chain joins TRBV12-3 or TRBV12-4 and TRBJ2-5; no firm D call. CDR3 length equals 12 residues. Trimming stripped 6 bases from V and 2 bases from J, with 7 bases between. CDR3 protein: CASRRIQETQYF. The CDR3 nucleotides are TGTGCCAGCAGACGAATTCAAGAGACCCAGTACTTC.

J is TRBJ1-3 and V is TRBV19; D is uncertain. The CDR3 is 16 amino acids. The V end was cut by 3 bases, the J end by 0 bases, with 12 bases between. The germline V gene has CDR1 LNHDA and CDR2 SQIVND (reference sequence). CDR3: CASSIRQAPSGNTIYF. The DNA of the CDR3 is TGTGCCAGTAGTATTCGACAAGCTCCCTCTGGAAACACCATATATTTT. Full variable domain (outside the CDR3, taken from reference TRBV19 and TRBJ1-3): DGGITQSPKYLFRKEGQNVTLSCEQNLNHDAMYWYRQDPGQGLRLIYYSQIVNDFQKGDIAEGYSVSREKKESFPLTVTSAQKNPTAFYLCASSIRQAPSGNTIYFGEGSWLTVV.

V gene TRBV7-3 combines with J gene TRBJ2-6; D unresolved. The germline V and J ends were trimmed by 4 bases and 7 bases, with 11 bases remaining between them. CDR1 is SGHTA, CDR2 FQGTGA, per germline. CDR3 length equals 14 residues. In DNA, the CDR3 is TGTGCCAGCAGCTCCCCCTCTGTAGCCAACGTCCTGACTTTC. Its protein product is CASSSPSVANVLTF.

V gene TRBV29-1 combines with J gene TRBJ1-1; D not certain. The CDR3 covers 13 residues. The V and J ends lost 5 bases and 0 bases respectively, with 10 bases between them. Germline assignment: CDR1 SQVTM and CDR2 ANQGSEA. CDR3 in DNA: TGCAGCGTTCAAGGGAGCATGAACACTGAAGCTTTCTTT. This translates into CSVQGSMNTEAFF.

The J gene is TRBJ2-7, the V gene TRBV19, with D perhaps TRBD1 or TRBD2 (5 bases each). Per the germline V gene, CDR1 is LNHDA and CDR2 is SQIVND (reference sequence). Deletions cut 3 bases from V and 9 bases from J, with 18 bases between. The CDR3 is 14 amino acids. The CDR3 DNA reads as TGTGCCAGTAGTATGTCGGGACGGCAGGAGTTGCAGTACTTC. Translation: CASSMSGRQELQYF.

The genes are TRBV6-5 and TRBJ2-3; a weak D match, TRBD2 (6 bases). Trimming removed 6 bases from V and 5 bases from J, with 18 bases in between. The CDR3 is 15 amino acids. CDR1 and CDR2 (germline): MNHEY, SVGAGI. CDR3 sequence reads: CASREWGVEGDTQYF. CDR3 nucleotides: TGTGCCAGCAGGGAGTGGGGGGTGGAGGGAGATACGCAGTATTTT.

The chain is built from TRBV19 and TRBJ2-2, with D uncertain. The germline V gene encodes CDR1 LNHDA and CDR2 SQIVND (reference sequence). The CDR3 runs to 12 residues. V was shortened by 3 bases and J by 4 bases, with 3 bases between the two germline ends. CDR3 protein: CASSMGTGELFF. The CDR3 coding sequence is TGTGCCAGTAGTATGGGCACCGGGGAGCTGTTTTTT.

This chain connects TRBV7-2 to TRBJ2-6; possible D gene TRBD1, 6 bases. V lost 4 bases to trimming and J lost 4 bases, with 17 bases between them. CDR3 length: 17 residues. The germline CDR1 and CDR2 sequences are SGHTA and FQGNSA. CDR3 DNA sequence: TGTGCCAGCAGCTCCAGCAACAGGGCCTTGGGGGCCAACGTCCTGACTTTC. It codes for CASSSSNRALGANVLTF.

The chain is built from TRBV15 and TRBJ2-3, with D tentatively TRBD2 (5 bases). The CDR3 loop spans 15 amino acids. The V and J ends lost 1 base and 3 bases respectively, with 11 bases between them. Per the germline V gene, CDR1 is LNHNV and CDR2 is YYDKDF (reference sequence). The CDR3: CATSRGGGRTDTQYF. The CDR3, as DNA: TGTGCCACCAGCAGAGGTGGCGGGCGGACAGATACGCAGTATTTT.

This chain connects TRBV9 to TRBJ1-3; unclear D gene. V shed 1 base and J shed 4 bases, with 18 bases lying between them. This CDR3 comprises 17 residues. Per germline, CDR1 SGDLS and CDR2 YYNGEE. The chain's CDR3 is CASSVTPGTTGGNTIYF. CDR3 DNA sequence: TGTGCCAGCAGCGTAACTCCGGGAACAACGGGGGGAAACACCATATATTTT.

This chain links TRBV6-5 with TRBJ2-7; TRBD2 matches 7 bases. The CDR3 has 16 amino acids. V shed 4 bases and J 1 base; nucleotides not matched to a gene: 10. Germline CDR1 reads MNHEY; CDR2 reads SVGAGI. The CDR3 DNA sequence: TGTGCCAGCAGTTGGGAAGCGGGAACATCGTCCTACGAGCAGTACTTC. Its protein product is CASSWEAGTSSYEQYF.

V usage is TRBV5-4 and J usage is TRBJ1-6; 7 bases are shared with TRBD1. The CDR3 contains 16 residues. Looked up from germline, CDR1 is SGHNT and CDR2 is YYREEE (reference sequence). V lost 5 bases to trimming and J lost 7 bases; unmatched junction nucleotides: 12. CDR3 nucleotide sequence: TGTGCCAGCAGGCCAAGGGGGCTTGGGGCCAATTCACCCCTCCACTTT. This encodes CASRPRGLGANSPLHF. Supplemented by reference TRBV5-4 and TRBJ1-6, the full variable domain reads ETGVTQSPTHLIKTRGQQVTLRCSSQSGHNTVSWYQQALGQGPQFIFQYYREEENGRGNFPPRFSGLQFPNYSSELNVNALELDDSALYLCASRPRGLGANSPLHFGNGTRLTVT.

V is TRBV5-6 and J is TRBJ1-5; D perhaps matches TRBD1 (6 bases). The length of the CDR3 is 16 residues. Germline assignment: CDR1 SGHDT and CDR2 YYEEEE. The V end was cut by 4 bases, the J end by 3 bases, with 17 bases between. CDR3 amino acids: CASSLRTRGNNQPQHF. CDR3 bases: TGTGCCAGCAGCCTACGGACCAGGGGAAACAATCAGCCCCAGCATTTT.

This chain joins TRBV6-4 and TRBJ2-7; D might be TRBD2 (7 bases). V gave up 6 bases and J gave up 0 bases, with 15 bases separating them. The length of the CDR3 is 15 residues. The germline gives CDR1 MRHNA, CDR2 SNTAGT. As DNA, the CDR3 is TGTGCCAGCAGGGCTAGGGGGGGCCGCTCCTACGAGCAGTACTTC. Protein sequence: CASRARGGRSYEQYF.

The J gene is TRBJ1-5, the V gene TRBV15; a weak D match, TRBD1 (6 bases). This CDR3 comprises 16 residues. From germline, CDR1 is LNHNV and CDR2 YYDKDF (reference sequence). Trimming stripped 7 bases from V and 4 bases from J, with 20 bases between. The chain's CDR3 is CATTPGGRGDNQPQHF. The DNA of the CDR3 is TGTGCCACCACCCCGGGGGGGCGAGGGGATAATCAGCCCCAGCATTTT.

The chain links TRBV10-3 to TRBJ1-2; tentative D call: TRBD1 (6 bases). V shed 3 bases and J shed 6 bases, with 11 bases lying between them. The germline V gene encodes CDR1 ENHRY and CDR2 SYGVKD. The CDR3 length is 13 residues. In DNA, the CDR3 is TGTGCCATCAGTGACACAGGGAGAAATGGCTACACCTTC. Its translation is CAISDTGRNGYTF.

This chain joins TRBV5-1 and TRBJ1-1; D is unresolved. From germline, CDR1 is SGHRS and CDR2 YFSETQ. This CDR3 has 14 residues. Trimming took 4 bases from V and 0 from J, leaving 10 bases between them. In nucleotides, the CDR3 is TGCGCCAGCAGCGAAGGGCCTATGAACACTGAAGCTTTCTTT. This sequence encodes CASSEGPMNTEAFF.

This sequence joins TRBV6-4 and TRBJ2-7; tentatively, D is TRBD1 or TRBD2 (5 bases each). CDR3 length: 16 amino acids. Germline V lookup: CDR1 MRHNA, CDR2 SNTAGT. V was cut by 7 bases and J by 4 bases, with 23 bases left in between. CDR3 region: CASTQGEPRVVYEQYF. The CDR3 DNA reads as TGTGCCAGCACCCAGGGAGAACCGCGAGTAGTATACGAGCAGTACTTC.